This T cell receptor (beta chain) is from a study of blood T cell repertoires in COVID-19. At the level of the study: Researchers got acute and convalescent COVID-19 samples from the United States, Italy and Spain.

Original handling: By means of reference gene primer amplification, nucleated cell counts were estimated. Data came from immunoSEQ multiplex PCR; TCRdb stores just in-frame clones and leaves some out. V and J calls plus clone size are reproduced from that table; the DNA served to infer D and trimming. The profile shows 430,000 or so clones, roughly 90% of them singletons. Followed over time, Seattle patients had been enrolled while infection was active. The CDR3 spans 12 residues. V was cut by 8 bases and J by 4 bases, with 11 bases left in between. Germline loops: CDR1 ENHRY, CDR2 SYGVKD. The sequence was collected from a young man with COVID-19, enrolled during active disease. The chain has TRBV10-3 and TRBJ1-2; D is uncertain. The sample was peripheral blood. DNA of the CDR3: TGTGCCATCGGGCAGCTCGCCTATGGCTACACCTTC. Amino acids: CAIGQLAYGYTF.